These T cell receptor beta chains were read from a single sample in a study of cytomegalovirus exposure and HLA in healthy donors. Clones were read by immunoSEQ multiplex PCR, and TCRdb kept only the in-frame ones, dropping some. The sample consists of about 150,000 clones, about 80% of them appearing once. The sequencing input was PBMCs. These receptor sequences come from a woman in her 30s in good health and CMV-seropositive. Both conserved end residues are part of each CDR3. A D gene is named only where the DNA matches it firmly. Size tells how often a clone was seen (once, few, many) or the class of an expanded clone, and some rows leave it out.

j_gene | abundance | d_gene | v_gene | CDR3nt | CDR3aa
TRBJ2-5 | - | - | TRBV7-9 | TGTGCCAGCAGCTACACCCCAGAGACCCAGTACTTC | CASSYTPETQYF
TRBJ2-3 | few | - | TRBV5-6 | TGTGCCAGCAGCGTAGGAGCGGCAGATACGCAGTATTTT | CASSVGAADTQYF
TRBJ1-1 | - | - | TRBV7-5 | TGTGTCAGAAGCTACCGAGGGACTGAAGCTTTCTTT | CVRSYRGTEAFF
TRBJ2-1 | - | - | TRBV25-1 | TGTGCCAGCAGTCGGGTTAATGAGCAGTTCTTC | CASSRVNEQFF
TRBJ2-7 | - | - | TRBV13 | TGTGCCAGCAGCCGATGGGGCGGCGCAGTACAGGGTCTCTACGAGCAGTACTTC | CASSRWGGAVQGLYEQYF
TRBJ2-3 | - | - | TRBV4-3 | TGCGCCAGCAGCCAGTCGGGGGGCACAGATACGCAGTATTTT | CASSQSGGTDTQYF
TRBJ2-7 | - | - | TRBV30 | TGTGCCTGGAGTCGCGGGTACTACGAGCAGTACTTC | CAWSRGYYEQYF
TRBJ2-7 | - | TRBD2 | TRBV13 | TGTGCCAGCAGCCCCCGACTAGCGGGAGGGCTAGAGCAGTACTTC | CASSPRLAGGLEQYF
TRBJ1-5 | few | TRBD1 | TRBV25-1 | TGTGCCAGCAGTGTGGGACAGGGGCGAAATCAGCCCCAGCATTTT | CASSVGQGRNQPQHF
TRBJ2-7 | - | TRBD1 | TRBV7-2 | TGTGCCAGCAGCTCGCGACAGGGAGTAAGCTACGAGCAGTACTTC | CASSSRQGVSYEQYF
TRBJ1-2 | - | - | TRBV19 | TGTGCCAGTAGTATAGATCGGCAGGGCTCCTACTATGGCTACACCTTC | CASSIDRQGSYYGYTF
TRBJ2-7 | - | TRBD1 | TRBV6-5 | TGTGCCAGCAGTAATCCGGGACAGGGTCTCTACGAGCAGTACTTC | CASSNPGQGLYEQYF
TRBJ2-7 | - | TRBD2 | TRBV11-2 | TGTGCCAGCAGCCGGCTAGCGGGAGGTGCCTACGAGCAGTACTTC | CASSRLAGGAYEQYF
TRBJ1-2 | - | TRBD1 | TRBV6-5 | TGTGCCAGCAGTCGACAGGGTAGGAATGGCTACACCTTC | CASSRQGRNGYTF
TRBJ2-3 | once | TRBD2 | TRBV4-2 | TGTGCCAGCAGCCAAGCCCGACTAGCGGGAGGGCCTGAAGATACGCAGTATTTT | CASSQARLAGGPEDTQYF
TRBJ2-7 | - | - | TRBV9 | TGTGCCAGCAGCGCCCTGACTAGTTCTGGCGAGCAGTACTTC | CASSALTSSGEQYF
TRBJ2-2 | - | - | TRBV10-3 | TGTGCCATCAGTGAGGTGGCGGGCCGCACCGGGGAGCTGTTTTTT | CAISEVAGRTGELFF
TRBJ2-1 | - | TRBD2 | TRBV4-3 | TGCGCCAGCAGCCAAGATCGGACTAGCGGGAGTTCCTACAATGAGCAGTTCTTC | CASSQDRTSGSSYNEQFF
TRBJ1-2 | - | - | TRBV27 | TGTGCCAGCAGTTTAACAGGGACCGACTACACCTTC | CASSLTGTDYTF
TRBJ2-7 | - | TRBD1 | TRBV11-3 | TGTGCCAGCAGCCCCTGGGGACAGAGCTCCTACGAGCAGTACTTC | CASSPWGQSSYEQYF
TRBJ2-7 | once | TRBD2 | TRBV5-1 | TGCGCCAGCAGCTTGGCGTCTAGCGGTGCCTACGAGCAGTACTTC | CASSLASSGAYEQYF
TRBJ1-1 | - | - | TRBV9 | TGTGCCAGCAGCGTAACAGGGATGAACACTGAAGCTTTCTTT | CASSVTGMNTEAFF
TRBJ2-3 | - | TRBD1 | TRBV5-1 | TGCGCCAGCAGCTTGGAGGGACAGGGGGTTCTGGGTACGCAGTATTTT | CASSLEGQGVLGTQYF
TRBJ2-3 | few | TRBD2 | TRBV29-1 | TGCAGCGTTGGGCCTAGCGGAAGCACAGATACGCAGTATTTT | CSVGPSGSTDTQYF
TRBJ2-5 | once | - | TRBV7-7 | TGTGCCAGCAGCTCACAGACCCAAGAGACCCAGTACTTC | CASSSQTQETQYF
TRBJ2-5 | - | TRBD2 | TRBV6-1 | TGTGCCAGCGTTGGGGGACTAGCGTCCCAAGAGACCCAGTACTTC | CASVGGLASQETQYF
TRBJ1-1 | - | - | TRBV19 | TGTGCCAGTAGTCCCCACGGGGAGAACACTGAAGCTTTCTTT | CASSPHGENTEAFF
TRBJ1-2 | few | - | TRBV9 | TGTGCCAGCAGCTCCGACTGGGGGGTGAGCTACACCTTC | CASSSDWGVSYTF
TRBJ2-7 | - | - | TRBV11-3 | TGTGCCAGCAGCGCAGGACAGGGAGGGGAGCAGTACTTC | CASSAGQGGEQYF
TRBJ2-1 | - | TRBD1 | TRBV27 | TGTGCCAGCAGTTTACCATCCCCCGACAGGGGACACAATGAGCAGTTCTTC | CASSLPSPDRGHNEQFF
TRBJ2-1 | once | - | TRBV10-3 | TGTGCCATCAGTGTGCGACAGTCCATATTCAATGAGCAGTTCTTC | CAISVRQSIFNEQFF
TRBJ2-1 | - | TRBD2 | TRBV9 | TGTGCCAGCAGCGTAGTAGCTAGCGGGACCTACAATGAGCAGTTCTTC | CASSVVASGTYNEQFF
TRBJ1-6 | - | TRBD1 | TRBV5-1 | TGCGCCAGCAGCTTGGAGGCAGGGGGAGCTTCACCCCTCCACTTT | CASSLEAGGASPLHF
TRBJ1-1 | - | - | TRBV27 | TGTGCCAGCAGTTTATCCATGAACACTGAAGCTTTCTTT | CASSLSMNTEAFF
TRBJ2-1 | - | - | TRBV28 | TGTGCCAGCAGCCCCCCCTCGGGGATATACAATGAGCAGTTCTTC | CASSPPSGIYNEQFF
TRBJ2-5 | - | - | TRBV28 | TGTGCCAGCCGGTCACAAGAGACCCAGTACTTC | CASRSQETQYF